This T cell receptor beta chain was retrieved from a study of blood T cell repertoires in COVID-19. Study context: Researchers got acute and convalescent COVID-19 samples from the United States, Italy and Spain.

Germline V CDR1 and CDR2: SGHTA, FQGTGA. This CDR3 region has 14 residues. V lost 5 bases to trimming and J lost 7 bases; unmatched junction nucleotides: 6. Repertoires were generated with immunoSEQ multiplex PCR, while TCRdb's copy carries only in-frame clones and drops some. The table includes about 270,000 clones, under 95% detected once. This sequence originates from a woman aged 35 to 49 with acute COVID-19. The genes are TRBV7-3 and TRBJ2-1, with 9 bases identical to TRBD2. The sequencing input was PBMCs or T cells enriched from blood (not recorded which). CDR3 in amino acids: CASSRGLARNEQFF. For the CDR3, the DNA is TGTGCCAGCAGCCGGGGACTAGCCAGAAATGAGCAGTTCTTC.